This T cell receptor (beta chain) came from a study of T-cell memory formation after mild COVID-19. Study-wide background: TCR clusters were mostly confined to one donor each.

Notes on the study in general: While clones contracting from day 15 to 85 were balanced between CD4 and CD8, later expanders leaned CD4+.

This clonotype was seen only a few times. Antigen unknown. 5'RACE primed from the constant segment yielded TCR alpha and TCR beta cDNA libraries bearing sample barcodes and UMIs. Each CDR3 protein is one row after TCRdb ran MiXCR on the 5' RACE reads. The repertoire consists of 500,000 to 600,000 distinct CDR3 sequences, with under 20% occurring once and the leading ten covering more than 10%. V was cut by 3 bases and J by 4 bases, with 8 bases left in between. The CDR3 spans 13 residues. CDR1 and CDR2 from the germline V gene are SGHTA and FQGNSA. The chain has TRBV7-2 and TRBJ2-3; D is uncertain. What was sequenced was PBMCs or a T cell subset sorted from them (not recorded which). This receptor was obtained from an adult woman who had mild COVID-19 (a few samples of this study predate the infection). Cell type and time point are not known. The CDR3 bases are TGTGCCAGCAGCTTCCTTGGGGCAGATACGCAGTATTTT. As protein: CASSFLGADTQYF.